A selection of T cell receptor beta chains follows, all from one sample in a study of blood T cell repertoires in COVID-19. Repertoires were generated with immunoSEQ multiplex PCR, while TCRdb's copy carries only in-frame clones and drops some. Of fewer than 400,000 clones detected, around 87% appear once; the ten largest clones hold around 3%. Input material: peripheral blood. Receptors originate from a human donor in a cohort sampled during active COVID-19. Both conserved end residues are part of each CDR3. A D gene is named only where the DNA matches it firmly. Where a row states a size, it is once, few, many or the class of an expanded clone; other rows omit it.

-	-	TRBV5-6	TRBJ2-1	TGTGCCAGCAGCGACGTGGGCGTAAGCTCCTACAATGAGCAGTTCTTC	CASSDVGVSSYNEQFF
-	-	TRBV28	TRBJ1-1	TGTGCCAGCAGTTTCCAGCGGACTGAAGCTTTCTTT	CASSFQRTEAFF
TRBD2	-	TRBV6-5	TRBJ2-3	TGTGCCAGCAGTTACTTGGTTAGCGGGAGAGATACGCAGTATTTT	CASSYLVSGRDTQYF
TRBD1	-	TRBV19	TRBJ1-1	TGTGCCAGTATACCCGGACGACAGGGCCGAGGGTTAGCTTTCTTT	CASIPGRQGRGLAFF
-	-	TRBV3-1/TRBV3-2	TRBJ2-5	TGTGCCAGCAGCACTCGACTACAAGAGACCCAGTACTTC	CASSTRLQETQYF
TRBD1	-	TRBV5-1	TRBJ1-1	TGCGCCAGCAAGCACGAGGGGGCTGTGAACACTGAAGCTTTCTTT	CASKHEGAVNTEAFF
TRBD2	few	TRBV7-2	TRBJ2-5	TGTGCCACAAGTCTGACTAGCGGACAAGAGACCCAGTACTTC	CATSLTSGQETQYF
-	-	TRBV6-5	TRBJ2-3	TGTGCCAGCAGGAAGGACAGATTCACAGATACGCAGTATTTT	CASRKDRFTDTQYF
TRBD2	-	TRBV11-3	TRBJ2-5	TGTGCCAGCAGCTTTCTGCGGGAGAATGAGACCCAGTACTTC	CASSFLRENETQYF
-	-	TRBV5-4	TRBJ2-6	TGTGCCAGCAGCTTGGGAAGCAGGGTGAAAGCCAACGTCCTGACTTTC	CASSLGSRVKANVLTF
-	-	TRBV7-2	TRBJ2-2	TGTGCCAGCAGCTTAGTAGGGGTCGCCGGGGAGCTGTTTTTT	CASSLVGVAGELFF
TRBD1	-	TRBV6-5	TRBJ2-2	TGTGCCAGCAGTCGCAGACAGGGCTCGACCGGGGAGCTGTTTTTT	CASSRRQGSTGELFF
-	-	TRBV24-1	TRBJ1-1	TGTGCCACCAGGGTAGGGGAGGGAACTGAAGCTTTCTTT	CATRVGEGTEAFF
TRBD1	-	TRBV28	TRBJ2-1	TGTGCCAGCAGTTCAGCAGGGGGCATGGTGTACAATGAGCAGTTCTTC	CASSSAGGMVYNEQFF
TRBD1	-	TRBV14	TRBJ1-2	TGTGCCAGCAGCCATACAAATGCCCCTGGGACAGGGGTTACCTTC	CASSHTNAPGTGVTF
TRBD2	-	TRBV7-2	TRBJ2-1	TGTGCCAGCAGCTTAGCGGGAGGGGTTGAGCAGTTCTTC	CASSLAGGVEQFF
-	-	TRBV27	TRBJ2-2	TGTGCCAGCAGTTTTTCTAGAAACACCGGGGAGCTGTTTTTT	CASSFSRNTGELFF
TRBD2	-	TRBV13	TRBJ2-1	TGTGCCAGCAGCTTATCCCCGGCGCGGACTAGCGGGAAGGGGGCCAATGAGCAGTTCTTC	CASSLSPARTSGKGANEQFF
TRBD1	-	TRBV29-1	TRBJ1-4	TGCAGCGTTGCTGGGCAGGGGACAGGGCATGAAAAACTGTTTTTT	CSVAGQGTGHEKLFF
-	-	TRBV19	TRBJ2-5	TGTGCCAGTAGGACGGGGGATTTGGGGGAGACCCAGTACTTC	CASRTGDLGETQYF
-	-	TRBV28	TRBJ1-6	TGTGCCAGCGGGGGCTGGGGTGCCGGTTCACCCCTCCACTTT	CASGGWGAGSPLHF
-	-	TRBV3-1/TRBV3-2	TRBJ1-4	TGTGCCAGCAGCCAAGTATCCGAAAAACTGTTTTTT	CASSQVSEKLFF
TRBD1	-	TRBV5-1	TRBJ2-2	TGCGCCAGCAGCCAGAGACAGGGGGAGGCCGGGGAGCTGTTTTTT	CASSQRQGEAGELFF
TRBD1	-	TRBV5-1	TRBJ2-2	TGCGCCAGCAGCTCGACAGGGGTTAGCACCGGGGAGCTGTTTTTT	CASSSTGVSTGELFF
-	-	TRBV5-1	TRBJ2-3	TGCGCCAGCAGCTTGTTTTCATATCAGGGTGTCGCCGGCCCTAGCACAGATACGCAGTATTTT	CASSLFSYQGVAGPSTDTQYF
TRBD1	-	TRBV25-1	TRBJ2-2	TGTGCCAGCACCCTGAGGACAGGGGAGACCGGGGAGCTGTTTTTT	CASTLRTGETGELFF
-	once	TRBV10-3	TRBJ2-6	TGTGCCATCAGCCAACAGACGGCCTCTGGGGCCAACGTCCTGACTTTC	CAISQQTASGANVLTF
TRBD2	-	TRBV19	TRBJ2-4	TGTGCCAGCGCTAGCGGGAGGTTCACTTTTTCAGGGGACATTCAGTACTTC	CASASGRFTFSGDIQYF
-	-	TRBV19	TRBJ1-1	TGTGCCAGTAGGACAGGTATGAACACTGAAGCTTTCTTT	CASRTGMNTEAFF
-	-	TRBV5-6	TRBJ2-2	TGTGCCAGCACCCCGAGATGGACCGGGGAGCTGTTTTTT	CASTPRWTGELFF
TRBD2	-	TRBV5-1	TRBJ2-7	TGCGCCAGCAGCTTGGCAGGACTAGCGGGTGCGCGCTCCTACGAGCAGTACTTC	CASSLAGLAGARSYEQYF
-	-	TRBV18	TRBJ2-7	TGTGCCAGCTCCCTCACACAATCCTACGAGCAGTACTTC	CASSLTQSYEQYF
TRBD2	-	TRBV7-2	TRBJ2-3	TGTGCCAGTAGCAGGCTAGCGGGAGACACAGATACGCAGTATTTT	CASSRLAGDTDTQYF
-	-	TRBV4-2	TRBJ1-6	TGTGCCAGCAGCCCTGACAGTAATTCACCCCTCCACTTT	CASSPDSNSPLHF
-	-	TRBV4-1	TRBJ2-7	TGCGCCAGCAGCCTGGGACAGATTCGTAGCGGGAACCCCTACGAGCAGTACTTC	CASSLGQIRSGNPYEQYF
TRBD1	-	TRBV11-2	TRBJ2-2	TGTGCCAGCAGCTCCGGACAGGGTCGGGCCGGGGAGCTGTTTTTT	CASSSGQGRAGELFF
-	-	TRBV5-4	TRBJ1-5	TGTGCCAGCAGCTTCGGAGGAGATCAGCCCCAGCATTTT	CASSFGGDQPQHF
TRBD2	-	TRBV14	TRBJ2-1	TGTGCCAGCAGCCAAGAGGGCCGACTAGCGGGAGGGCCAGTCTACAATGAGCAGTTCTTC	CASSQEGRLAGGPVYNEQFF
-	-	TRBV19	TRBJ1-2	TGTGCCAGTAGTACCTTTAACTATGGCTACACCTTC	CASSTFNYGYTF